This T cell receptor beta chain was obtained from a study of OX40 agonist ivuxolimab in advanced cancers. About the full investigation: Ivuxolimab was an agonistic, fully human IgG2 monoclonal antibody directed against OX40 (CD134), a costimulatory receptor. Intravenous ivuxolimab was administered to patients every 2 weeks at six dose levels: 0.01, 0.1, 0.3, 1.5, 3 and 10 mg/kg. Of the approximately 50 dose-escalation patients, hepatocellular carcinoma was present in roughly 19, melanoma in approximately 15, renal cell carcinoma in 9 and head and neck cancer in 9. In the dose-escalation cohort, roughly 82% of patients were male, and the mean age was approximately 60 years with a range of roughly 20 to 79. Prior anti-PD-1, anti-PD-L1 or anti-CTLA-4 therapy was permitted, and 40% to 50% of dose-escalation patients had received checkpoint inhibitors. Partial responses occurred in three dose-escalation patients, of whom one had hepatocellular carcinoma and two had cutaneous melanoma. The purpose of peripheral TCRbeta sequencing was to test whether ivuxolimab changed TCR sequence diversity and led to clonal T-cell expansion. The paper describes the monotherapy dose-escalation part (N of about 57 patients) of the phase I trial of ivuxolimab. Broad study findings and their caveats: Low levels of normalized T-cell clonal expansion were also seen in some patients who did not respond. The antigen specificity of the peripheral T cells that underwent clonal expansion was not determined. After ivuxolimab, CD8+ T cells had more expanded clones than CD4+ T cells on average. In the 0.1-3.0 mg/kg groups, partial responders had among the lowest normalized peripheral clonal expansion, particularly in CD8+ T cells. At doses from 0.1 to 3.0 mg/kg, clonal expansion was seen in both CD4+ and CD8+ blood T cells between baseline and week 6.

With respect to this clone: What this receptor recognizes is not known. Within one base of it there is no much larger clone, and no base qualities were kept.

The germline V gene (reference sequence) provides CDR1 LNHDA and CDR2 SQIVND. The CDR3 has 14 amino acids, counting the end cysteine and phenylalanine. Of all the DNA, just the CDR3 is kept, 42 bases in frame from base 1. V lost 5 bases and J lost 4 bases; the stretch between them is 15 bases long. The trial excluded patients who had a history of autoimmune disease or were on systemic immunosuppression. Peripheral blood for TCR sequencing was drawn from every dose cohort at baseline, at cycle 4 day 1 and at cycle 7 day 1. Samples were obtained from an open-label, multicenter, first-in-human phase I dose-escalation trial of ivuxolimab. The trial enrolled adults with locally advanced or metastatic head and neck squamous cell, hepatocellular, melanoma or renal cell carcinoma. Before TCR sequencing, CD4+ and CD8+ T cells were separately sorted from peripheral blood. For sequencing of the TCRbeta CDR3 region, genomic DNA was extracted from the sorted cells. The immunoSEQ Assay was used for sequencing of TCRbeta CDR3 regions. TCRdb limited this immuneACCESS table to in-frame rearrangements with V and J called. A share of clones is missing; checked studies link under half to unresolved V genes, and the rest is unexplained. Across this sample there are around 80,000 clones, with roughly 83% seen only once. Of the sample, less than 9.5% falls within the top ten clones.

In this chain, TRBV19 is recombined with TRBJ2-7; the D gene is perhaps TRBD2, on 6 matching bases. The receptor comes from an adult with an advanced solid tumor such as melanoma, head and neck, liver or kidney cancer. This sample comprised CD4+ or CD8+ T cells sorted from blood, obtained in a trial of the OX40 agonist ivuxolimab. Here the CDR3 is given as CASSPRGSSYEQYF. The DNA is TGTGCCAGTAGTCCCCGGGGGTCCTCATACGAGCAGTACTTC.